The 28 T cell receptor beta chains below were found in one sample sequenced in a study of blood T cell repertoires in COVID-19. TCRdb's table, derived via immunoSEQ multiplex PCR, lists solely in-frame clones and lacks some. The sample shows around 280,000 clones, about nine tenths of them seen only once. Sequencing was done on a sample of PBMCs or T cells enriched from blood (not recorded which). These receptor sequences come from a middle-aged woman who had recovered from COVID-19.

V and J are TRBV4-2 and TRBJ2-4; D remains unclear. The germline CDR1 and CDR2 sequences are LGHNA and YNFKEQ. The CDR3 spans 16 residues. V lost 0 bases and J 5 bases, leaving 14 bases between the germline ends. CDR3 sequence: CASSQDFWQNQNIQYF. The CDR3 DNA follows: TGTGCCAGCAGCCAAGATTTTTGGCAGAACCAAAACATTCAGTACTTC.

The chain is built from TRBV7-2 and TRBJ1-5; 8 bases agree with TRBD1. Germline CDR1 and CDR2: SGHTA and FQGNSA. The V and J ends lost 5 bases and 7 bases, in that order; junction bases with no gene match: 10. The CDR3 sequence is 15 residues long. The CDR3 loop reads CASSARTGSGQPQHF. CDR3 DNA sequence: TGTGCCAGCAGCGCCCGGACAGGGAGTGGCCAGCCCCAGCATTTT. Together with reference TRBV7-2 and TRBJ1-5, the CDR3 gives the full variable domain: GAGVSQSPSNKVTEKGKDVELRCDPISGHTALYWYRQSLGQGLEFLIYFQGNSAPDKSGLPSDRFSAERTGGSVSTLTIQRTQQEDSAVYLCASSARTGSGQPQHFGDGTRLSIL.

The J gene is TRBJ1-1, the V gene TRBV4-1; 9 bases match TRBD1. The CDR3 has 15 residues. Unmatched junction bases numbered 4, after V lost 4 bases and J lost 1 base. From germline, CDR1 is MGHRA and CDR2 YSYEKL. In nucleotides, the CDR3 is TGCGCCAGCAGCCCTGGGGACAGGGAGAACACTGAAGCTTTCTTT. Its translation: CASSPGDRENTEAFF.

This sequence joins TRBV28 and TRBJ2-7; 9 bases agree with TRBD2. The junction had 12 bases not matched to a gene; V was cut back by 10 bases and J by 5 bases. CDR1 and CDR2 from the germline V gene are MDHEN and SYDVKM. The CDR3 contains 14 residues. DNA of the CDR3: TGTGCCACCCTCCCCAGCGGGAGGTTTGACGAGCAGTACTTC. Protein: CATLPSGRFDEQYF.

This chain links TRBV18 with TRBJ2-3; the match to TRBD2 covers 12 bases. CDR1 and CDR2 (germline): KGHSH, LQKENI. Trimming removed 3 bases from V and 5 bases from J; junction bases left unmatched: 6. The CDR3 has 16 residues. Here the CDR3 reads CASSPLAGGPEDTQYF. For the CDR3, the DNA is TGTGCCAGCTCACCTCTAGCGGGAGGGCCGGAAGATACGCAGTATTTT.

The chain recombines TRBV27 with TRBJ1-4, with TRBD1 identical over 8 bases. CDR3 length: 16 amino acids. J gave up 1 base and V 6 bases, and 7 bases lay outside the gene matches. Germline V gene sequence: CDR1 MNHEY, CDR2 SMNVEV (reference sequence). The CDR3 DNA is TGTGCCAGCAGGTCACTCGGACAGGGAACTAATGAAAAACTGTTTTTT. It translates to CASRSLGQGTNEKLFF.

The gene calls are TRBV2 and TRBJ1-5, with a possible D match to TRBD1 (6 bases). Trimming took off 3 bases at V and 5 bases at J, with 14 bases between the two ends. Germline V CDR1 and CDR2: SNHLY, FYNNEI. This CDR3 spans 15 amino acids. CDR3 sequence reads: CASSDRGAGDQPQHF. The CDR3 DNA is TGTGCCAGCAGTGACAGGGGTGCCGGGGATCAGCCCCAGCATTTT.

J is TRBJ1-5 and V is TRBV19; tentatively, D is TRBD1 (5 bases). Germline V gene data show CDR1 as LNHDA and CDR2 as SQIVND (reference sequence). V lost 5 bases to trimming and J lost 0 bases, with 8 bases between them. CDR3 size: 14 residues. The CDR3 reads CASSGGGSNQPQHF. DNA of the CDR3: TGTGCCAGTAGTGGCGGGGGTAGCAATCAGCCCCAGCATTTT.

The chain couples TRBV2 to TRBJ1-2; D is unclear. The germline V gene has CDR1 SNHLY and CDR2 FYNNEI. V was shortened by 5 bases and J by 1 base, with 14 bases between the two germline ends. The CDR3 sequence is 15 residues long. CDR3 sequence (DNA): TGTGCCAGCAGTCCCGGGCGGGTTTTTAACTATGGCTACACCTTC. Translated: CASSPGRVFNYGYTF.

This sequence joins TRBV19 and TRBJ1-1; TRBD1 matches at 8 bases. This CDR3 comprises 14 residues. V trimming: 6 bases; J trimming: 0 bases; junction bases outside the gene matches: 3. In germline, CDR1 is LNHDA, CDR2 SQIVND (reference sequence). The CDR3 DNA is TGTGCCAGTAGGAGGACAGGGATGAACACTGAAGCTTTCTTT. It codes for CASRRTGMNTEAFF.

This chain uses TRBV30 with TRBJ1-1; perhaps TRBD1 as D (6 bases). The CDR3 spans 13 residues. Germline CDR1 reads GTSNPN; CDR2 reads SVGIG (reference sequence). With 2 bases removed from V and 5 bases from J, the gap between germline ends came to 12 bases. The CDR3 region has the DNA TGTGCCTGGAGTAAAACAGGGTTTACTGAAGCTTTCTTT. Its protein product is CAWSKTGFTEAFF.

The rearrangement uses TRBV5-1 and TRBJ2-3, with D possibly being TRBD1 (5 bases). This CDR3 comprises 14 residues. Germline V lookup: CDR1 SGHRS, CDR2 YFSETQ. V lost 5 bases and J 0 bases, leaving 10 bases between the germline ends. CDR3 in amino acids: CASSQDTSTDTQYF. CDR3 sequence (DNA): TGCGCCAGCAGTCAGGACACCAGCACAGATACGCAGTATTTT.

This clone was observed at least ten times. This sequence joins TRBV4-3 and TRBJ2-2, with TRBD2 identical over 11 bases. CDR1 LGHNA and CDR2 YSLEER come from the germline V gene. V was clipped by 1 base and J by 4 bases; unmatched bases: 8. The CDR3 loop spans 18 amino acids. For the CDR3, the DNA is TGCGCCAGCAGCCAAGTCGGGGTAGCGGGGGGGAGCACCGGGGAGCTGTTTTTT. It encodes CASSQVGVAGGSTGELFF.

Details on this clone: Sequence at one end of the junction differs from germline and may be a read error. The chain uses TRBV9 and TRBJ1-2; maybe TRBD1 (5 bases). The CDR3 is 14 amino acids. CDR1 and CDR2 (germline): SGDLS, YYNGEE. The CDR3 loop is CASSSGLFRYGYAF. The CDR3 coding sequence is TGTGCCAGCAGCTCAGGGTTATTTCGCTATGGCTACGCCTTC.

The chain has TRBV19 and TRBJ2-1, with D tentatively TRBD2 (5 bases). V dropped 5 bases and J dropped 0 bases, with 11 bases sitting between them. This CDR3 contains 15 residues. Germline lookup yields CDR1 LNHDA and CDR2 SQIVND (reference sequence). The CDR3 bases are TGTGCCAGTAGTTCGGGGTACAGCTCCTACAATGAGCAGTTCTTC. Its translation: CASSSGYSSYNEQFF.

The gene calls are TRBV25-1 and TRBJ1-4, with D uncertain. Trimming left V 3 bases short and J 12 bases short, with 14 bases between. Germline loops: CDR1 MGHDK, CDR2 SYGVNS. This CDR3 is 13 amino acids long. The CDR3 DNA follows: TGTGCCAGCAGTGACCCCGACCGGGAGGAACTGTTTTTT. This sequence encodes CASSDPDREELFF.

CDR3 protein: CSVPGVSGANVLTF. CDR3 in DNA: TGCAGCGTCCCAGGGGTCTCTGGGGCCAACGTCCTGACTTTC. The gene calls are TRBV29-1 and TRBJ2-6; D possibly corresponds to TRBD1 (6 bases). Germline loops: CDR1 SQVTM, CDR2 ANQGSEA. V was trimmed by 6 bases and J by 0 bases, leaving 9 bases between them. This CDR3 has 14 amino acids.

The rearrangement uses TRBV11-2 and TRBJ2-5; 7 nucleotides agree with TRBD2. CDR1 is SGHAT and CDR2 is FQNNGV in the germline V gene. The CDR3 spans 17 residues. V dropped 2 bases and J dropped 2; count of bases not matched to a gene: 11. CDR3 sequence: CASSLLVGGPEQETQYF. Written as DNA, the CDR3 is TGTGCCAGCAGCTTACTCGTGGGAGGGCCAGAGCAAGAGACCCAGTACTTC.

The chain has TRBV6-5 and TRBJ2-7; 10 nucleotides align to TRBD2. This CDR3 is 15 amino acids long. After removal of 8 bases from V and 2 bases from J, the junction contained 9 bases not matched to a gene. Germline V CDR1 and CDR2: MNHEY, SVGAGI. The CDR3 DNA reads as TGTGCCAGCTCTCCGGGACTAGCGCGACCCTACGAGCAGTACTTC. It is translated as CASSPGLARPYEQYF.

The chain links TRBV19 to TRBJ1-4, with D maybe TRBD1 (6 bases). This CDR3 has 16 amino acids. Trimming cost V 7 bases and J 4 bases, with 19 bases left between them. CDR1 LNHDA and CDR2 SQIVND come from the germline V gene (reference sequence). The CDR3: CASTPRGGYGNEKLFF. The CDR3 DNA reads as TGTGCCAGTACCCCAAGGGGGGGGTATGGTAATGAAAAACTGTTTTTT.

V usage is TRBV24-1 and J usage is TRBJ2-5; D unclear. Between the trimmed V and J ends, which lost 0 bases and 1 base, there was a span of 5 bases. This CDR3 is built from 14 residues. Germline assignment: CDR1 KGHDR and CDR2 SFDVKD. DNA of the CDR3: TGTGCCACCAGTGATTTGCACGGCCAAGAGACCCAGTACTTC. Encoded protein: CATSDLHGQETQYF.

This chain uses TRBV5-4 with TRBJ2-1; 8 nucleotides agree with TRBD2. Trimming took 2 bases from V and 5 from J; bases not matched to a gene: 6. The germline V gene has CDR1 SGHNT and CDR2 YYREEE (reference sequence). The CDR3 sequence is 15 residues long. In DNA form, the CDR3 reads TGTGCCAGCAGCTTAACGGGGGGGGCCCACAATGAGCAGTTCTTC. It yields the protein CASSLTGGAHNEQFF.

CDR3 sequence (DNA): TGTGCCAGCAGCCCGACCGGGACAGGCCGCAATCAGCCCCAGCATTTT. It specifies CASSPTGTGRNQPQHF. The genes are TRBV7-2 and TRBJ1-5; 8 bases match TRBD1. The J segment lost 2 bases and the V segment lost 5 bases, leaving 8 bases of the junction unmatched. This CDR3 is 16 amino acids long. Germline lookup yields CDR1 SGHTA and CDR2 FQGNSA.

This clone appeared once. J is TRBJ2-5 and V is TRBV2; possibly TRBD1 for D (6 bases). From germline, CDR1 is SNHLY and CDR2 FYNNEI. V gave up 4 bases and J gave up 5 bases, with 14 bases separating them. CDR3 length: 14 amino acids. CDR3 nucleotides: TGTGCCAGCAGTGTGTCAGGGGTCAAGGAGACCCAGTACTTC. Translating gives CASSVSGVKETQYF. Drawing the rest from reference TRBV2 and TRBJ2-5, the complete variable domain is EPEVTQTPSHQVTQMGQEVILRCVPISNHLYFYWYRQILGQKVEFLVSFYNNEISEKSEIFDDQFSVERPDGSNFTLKIRSTKLEDSAMYFCASSVSGVKETQYFGPGTRLLVL.

The J gene is TRBJ2-7, the V gene TRBV4-1; no firm D call. From germline, CDR1 is MGHRA and CDR2 YSYEKL. The CDR3 runs 14 residues. The V and J ends lost 4 bases and 0 bases respectively, with 10 bases between them. The CDR3 nucleotides are TGCGCCAGCAGCCTATTACGAGCCTCCTACGAGCAGTACTTC. It yields the protein CASSLLRASYEQYF.

This chain links TRBV4-1 with TRBJ1-4; 9 positions match TRBD1. V shed 4 bases and J 7 bases; nucleotides not matched to a gene: 4. Germline CDR1 MGHRA, CDR2 YSYEKL. The CDR3 sequence is 14 residues long. CDR3 region: CASSPLDRGEKLFF. The CDR3 nucleotides read TGCGCCAGCAGCCCACTGGACAGGGGTGAAAAACTGTTTTTT.

The V and J genes are TRBV5-1 and TRBJ1-1, with D tentatively TRBD1 (5 bases). V was shortened by 0 bases and J by 7 bases, with 16 bases between the two germline ends. The CDR3 has 15 amino acids. Germline CDR1 is SGHRS and CDR2 is YFSETQ. The CDR3 coding sequence is TGCGCCAGCAGCTTGGGGTTCGACAGTGTGGATGAAGCTTTCTTT. Protein product: CASSLGFDSVDEAFF.

The gene calls are TRBV6-5 and TRBJ2-1; 8 bases map to TRBD1. V shed 4 bases and J 0 bases; nucleotides not matched to a gene: 5. Germline CDR1 MNHEY, CDR2 SVGAGI. The CDR3 length is 16 residues. The CDR3 reads CASSSHTGGSYNEQFF. CDR3 DNA sequence: TGTGCCAGCAGTTCCCATACAGGGGGCTCCTACAATGAGCAGTTCTTC.